Sequencing of this TCR beta chain was carried out in a study of blood T cells in healthy people across ages. A J-beta primer mix and a sample-barcoded 5' primer were used in a second PCR of roughly 6 to 12 cycles. Each CDR3 protein is one row after TCRdb ran MiXCR on the 5' RACE reads. The sample carries over 1,500,000 distinct CDR3 sequences, about two fifths recorded once. This clonotype was picked up one time. A read error may produce the germline difference seen at one junction end. The origin of this receptor is a human donor in good health. The sequenced material came from blood.

CDR3 bases: TGCGCCAGCAGACAAGTCGGGACTAGCGGGGTGGATGAGCAGTTCTTC. Protein product: CASRQVGTSGVDEQFF. The V and J genes are TRBV4-1 and TRBJ2-1, with 13 bases fitting TRBD2. The germline V gene encodes CDR1 MGHRA and CDR2 YSYEKL. There are 16 residues in the CDR3.